The TCR beta chain described here comes from a study of cytomegalovirus exposure and HLA in healthy donors. Of note for this clone: As yet, its antigen is unknown.

This table comes from immunoSEQ multiplex PCR, and its TCRdb copy is limited to in-frame clones, with some not included. The repertoire consists of 60,000 or so clones, with 90% occurring once and the leading ten covering 1.1%. The donors were part of the approximately 130-subject validation cohort, which stood apart from the roughly 640-subject first cohort. Study conclusions and caveats: In a later analysis, first-cohort TCR clusters were found to tend to co-occur in the 120 or so validation repertoires. The study recorded 164 TCR beta chains that were cytomegalovirus-associated. Most TCR sequences were uncommon, yet certain public TCRs appeared in many donors.

V gave up 1 base and J gave up 3 bases; unmatched junction bases: 0. Germline V gives CDR1 LGHNA, CDR2 YSLEER. The CDR3 is 15 amino acids. The chain recombines TRBV4-3 with TRBJ2-7; TRBD2 agrees at 13 bases. The receptor comes from a man younger than 35 in good health and CMV-seronegative. Sequencing used PBMCs. The CDR3 DNA follows: TGCGCCAGCAGCCAAGGACTAGCGGGAGGCTACGAGCAGTACTTC. This translates into CASSQGLAGGYEQYF.